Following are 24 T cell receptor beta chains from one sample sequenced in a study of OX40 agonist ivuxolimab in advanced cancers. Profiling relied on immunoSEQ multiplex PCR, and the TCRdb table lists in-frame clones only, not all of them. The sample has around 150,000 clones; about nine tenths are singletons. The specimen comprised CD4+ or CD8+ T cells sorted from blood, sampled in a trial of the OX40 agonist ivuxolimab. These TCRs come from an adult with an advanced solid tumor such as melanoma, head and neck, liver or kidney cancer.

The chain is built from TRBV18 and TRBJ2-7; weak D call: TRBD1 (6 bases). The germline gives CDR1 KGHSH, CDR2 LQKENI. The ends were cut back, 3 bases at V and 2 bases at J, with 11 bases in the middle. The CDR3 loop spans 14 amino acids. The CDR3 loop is CASSPTPGAYEQYF. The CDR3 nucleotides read TGTGCCAGCTCACCGACACCAGGGGCCTACGAGCAGTACTTC.

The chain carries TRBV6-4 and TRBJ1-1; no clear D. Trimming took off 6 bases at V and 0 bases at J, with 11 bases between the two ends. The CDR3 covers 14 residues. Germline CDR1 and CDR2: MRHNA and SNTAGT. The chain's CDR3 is CASRVTQMNTEAFF. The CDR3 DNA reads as TGTGCCAGCAGAGTGACTCAGATGAACACTGAAGCTTTCTTT.

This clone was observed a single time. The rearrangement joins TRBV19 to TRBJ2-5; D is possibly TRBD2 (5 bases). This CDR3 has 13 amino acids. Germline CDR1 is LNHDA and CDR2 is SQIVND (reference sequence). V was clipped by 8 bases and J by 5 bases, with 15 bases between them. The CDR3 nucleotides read TGTGCCAGTCAAGATGCGGGTTTCGAGACCCAGTACTTC. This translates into CASQDAGFETQYF.

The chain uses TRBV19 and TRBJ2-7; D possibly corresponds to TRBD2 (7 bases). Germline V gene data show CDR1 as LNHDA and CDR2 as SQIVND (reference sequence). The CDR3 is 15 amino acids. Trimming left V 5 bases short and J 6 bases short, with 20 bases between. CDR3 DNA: TGTGCCAGTAGTCGTGAGGGGGAGGGCACCAGCGAGCAGTACTTC. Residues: CASSREGEGTSEQYF.

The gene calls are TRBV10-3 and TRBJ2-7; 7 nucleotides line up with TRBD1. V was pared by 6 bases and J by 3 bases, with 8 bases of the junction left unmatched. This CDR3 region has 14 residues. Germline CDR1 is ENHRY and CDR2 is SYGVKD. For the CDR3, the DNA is TGTGCCATCAGAGCGTACCGGGACAGCTACGAGCAGTACTTC. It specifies CAIRAYRDSYEQYF.

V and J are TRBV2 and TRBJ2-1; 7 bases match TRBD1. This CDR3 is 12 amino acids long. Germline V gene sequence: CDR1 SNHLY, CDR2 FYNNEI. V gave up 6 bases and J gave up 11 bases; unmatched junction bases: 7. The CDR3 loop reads CASSDRDRKQFF. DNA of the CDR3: TGTGCCAGCAGCGACCGGGACAGAAAGCAGTTCTTC.

The CDR3 DNA reads as TGTGCCAGCAGCTTGAGGCGTGAGCAGTTCTTC. This gives the protein CASSLRREQFF. This chain uses TRBV5-6 with TRBJ2-1, with D unresolved. CDR3 size: 11 residues. V was trimmed by 1 base and J by 9 bases, leaving 5 bases between them. CDR1 and CDR2 (germline): SGHDT, YYEEEE.

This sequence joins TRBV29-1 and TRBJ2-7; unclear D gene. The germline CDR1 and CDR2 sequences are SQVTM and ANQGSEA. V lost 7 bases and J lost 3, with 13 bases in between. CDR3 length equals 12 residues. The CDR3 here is CSAARNSYEQYF. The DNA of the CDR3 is TGCAGCGCTGCCCGGAACAGCTACGAGCAGTACTTC.

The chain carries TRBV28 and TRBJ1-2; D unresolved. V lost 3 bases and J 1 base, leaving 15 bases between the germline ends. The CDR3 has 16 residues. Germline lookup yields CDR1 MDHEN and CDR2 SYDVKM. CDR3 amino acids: CASSFISSTINYGYTF. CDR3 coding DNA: TGTGCCAGCAGTTTTATCTCTTCGACTATTAACTATGGCTACACCTTC.

The CDR3 region is CASSPRTSGHSTDTQYF. In DNA, the CDR3 is TGTGCCAGCAGCCCACGGACTAGCGGACATAGCACAGATACGCAGTATTTT. The V and J genes are TRBV7-9 and TRBJ2-3, with TRBD2 matching over 10 bases. CDR1 is SEHNR, CDR2 FQNEAQ, per germline (reference sequence). The V gene end was trimmed by 5 bases and the J gene end by 0 bases; junction bases not matched to a gene: 8. The CDR3 length is 17 residues.

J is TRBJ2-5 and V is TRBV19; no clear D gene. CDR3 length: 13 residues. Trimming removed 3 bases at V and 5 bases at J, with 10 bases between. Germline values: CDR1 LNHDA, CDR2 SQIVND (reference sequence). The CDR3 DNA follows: TGTGCCAGTAGTATTCAGGATCGGGAGACCCAGTACTTC. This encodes CASSIQDRETQYF. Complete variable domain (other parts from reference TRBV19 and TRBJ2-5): DGGITQSPKYLFRKEGQNVTLSCEQNLNHDAMYWYRQDPGQGLRLIYYSQIVNDFQKGDIAEGYSVSREKKESFPLTVTSAQKNPTAFYLCASSIQDRETQYFGPGTRLLVL.

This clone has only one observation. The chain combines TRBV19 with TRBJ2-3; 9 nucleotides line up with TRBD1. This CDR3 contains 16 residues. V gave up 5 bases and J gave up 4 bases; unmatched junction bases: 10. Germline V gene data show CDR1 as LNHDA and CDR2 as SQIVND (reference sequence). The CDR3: CASSGHNRGRADTQYF. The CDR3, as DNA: TGTGCCAGTAGTGGACATAACAGGGGGCGCGCAGATACGCAGTATTTT.

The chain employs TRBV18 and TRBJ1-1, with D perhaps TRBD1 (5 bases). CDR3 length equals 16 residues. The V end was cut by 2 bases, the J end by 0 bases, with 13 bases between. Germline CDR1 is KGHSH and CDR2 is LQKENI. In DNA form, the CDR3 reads TGTGCCAGCTCACCAGTCCTGACAGTTATGAACACTGAAGCTTTCTTT. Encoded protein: CASSPVLTVMNTEAFF.

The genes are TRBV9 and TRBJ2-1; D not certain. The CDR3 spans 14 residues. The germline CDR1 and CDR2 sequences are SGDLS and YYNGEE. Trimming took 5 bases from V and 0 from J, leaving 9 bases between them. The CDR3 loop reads CASSRLSSYNEQFF. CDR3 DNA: TGTGCCAGCAGTCGACTTAGCTCCTACAATGAGCAGTTCTTC.

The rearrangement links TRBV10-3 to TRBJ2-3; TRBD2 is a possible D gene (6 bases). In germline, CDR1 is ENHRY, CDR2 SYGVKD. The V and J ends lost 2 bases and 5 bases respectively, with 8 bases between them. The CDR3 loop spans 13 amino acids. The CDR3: CAISEPAGDTQYF. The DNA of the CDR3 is TGTGCCATCAGTGAGCCAGCGGGAGATACGCAGTATTTT.

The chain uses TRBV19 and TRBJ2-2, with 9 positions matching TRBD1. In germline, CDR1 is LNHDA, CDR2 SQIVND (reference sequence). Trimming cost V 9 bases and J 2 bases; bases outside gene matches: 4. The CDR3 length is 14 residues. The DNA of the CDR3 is TGTGCCAGCCGAACAGGGGGCAACACCGGGGAGCTGTTTTTT. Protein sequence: CASRTGGNTGELFF.

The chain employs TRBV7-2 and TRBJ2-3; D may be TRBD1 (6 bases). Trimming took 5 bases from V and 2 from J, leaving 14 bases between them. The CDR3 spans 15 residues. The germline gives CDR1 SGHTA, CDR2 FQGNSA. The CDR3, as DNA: TGTGCCAGCAGCCACGACAGGCAAAACACAGATACGCAGTATTTT. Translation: CASSHDRQNTDTQYF.

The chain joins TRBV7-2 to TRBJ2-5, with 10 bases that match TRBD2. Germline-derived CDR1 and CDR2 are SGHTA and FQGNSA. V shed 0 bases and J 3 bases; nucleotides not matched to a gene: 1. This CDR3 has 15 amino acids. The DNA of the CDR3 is TGTGCCAGCAGCTTAGCTGGGACTAGCGAAGAGACCCAGTACTTC. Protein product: CASSLAGTSEETQYF.

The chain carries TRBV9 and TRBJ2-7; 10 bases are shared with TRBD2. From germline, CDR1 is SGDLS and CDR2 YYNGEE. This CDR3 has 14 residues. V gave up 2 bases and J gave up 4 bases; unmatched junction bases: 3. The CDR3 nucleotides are TGTGCCAGCAGCGTCGCTAGCGGGAGATACGAGCAGTACTTC. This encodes CASSVASGRYEQYF.

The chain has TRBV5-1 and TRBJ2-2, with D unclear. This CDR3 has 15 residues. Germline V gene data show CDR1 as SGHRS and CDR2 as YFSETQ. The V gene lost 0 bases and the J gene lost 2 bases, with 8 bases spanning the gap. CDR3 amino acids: CASSLESTNTGELFF. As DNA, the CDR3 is TGCGCCAGCAGCTTGGAGTCCACCAACACCGGGGAGCTGTTTTTT. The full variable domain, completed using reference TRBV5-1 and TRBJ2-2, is KAGVTQTPRYLIKTRGQQVTLSCSPISGHRSVSWYQQTPGQGLQFLFEYFSETQRNKGNFPGRFSGRQFSNSRSEMNVSTLELGDSALYLCASSLESTNTGELFFGEGSRLTVL.

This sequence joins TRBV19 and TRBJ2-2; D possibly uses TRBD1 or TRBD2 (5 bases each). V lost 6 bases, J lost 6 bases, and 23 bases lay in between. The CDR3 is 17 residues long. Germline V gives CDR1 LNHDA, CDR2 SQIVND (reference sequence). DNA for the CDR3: TGTGCCAGTAGAGCCGGGACCCCTATTGTGCGGGCCGGGGAGCTGTTTTTT. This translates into CASRAGTPIVRAGELFF. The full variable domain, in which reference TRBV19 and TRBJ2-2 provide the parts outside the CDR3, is DGGITQSPKYLFRKEGQNVTLSCEQNLNHDAMYWYRQDPGQGLRLIYYSQIVNDFQKGDIAEGYSVSREKKESFPLTVTSAQKNPTAFYLCASRAGTPIVRAGELFFGEGSRLTVL.

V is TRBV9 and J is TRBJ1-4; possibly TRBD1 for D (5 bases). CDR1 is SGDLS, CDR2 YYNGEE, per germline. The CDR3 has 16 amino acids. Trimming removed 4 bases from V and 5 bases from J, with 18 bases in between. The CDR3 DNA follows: TGTGCCAGCAGCTCGATCCCGGGACGGGGGAATGAAAAACTGTTTTTT. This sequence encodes CASSSIPGRGNEKLFF.

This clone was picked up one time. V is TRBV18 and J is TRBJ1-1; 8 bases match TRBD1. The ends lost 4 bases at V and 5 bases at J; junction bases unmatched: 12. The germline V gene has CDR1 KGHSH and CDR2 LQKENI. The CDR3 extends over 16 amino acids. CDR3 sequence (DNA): TGTGCCAGCTCACGGGACCGGACAGGGAGAGGAACTGAAGCTTTCTTT. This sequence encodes CASSRDRTGRGTEAFF.

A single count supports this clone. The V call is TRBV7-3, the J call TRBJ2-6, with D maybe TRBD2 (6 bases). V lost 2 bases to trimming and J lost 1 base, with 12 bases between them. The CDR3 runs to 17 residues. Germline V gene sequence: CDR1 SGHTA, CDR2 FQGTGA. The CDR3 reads CASSLVAGSSGANVLTF. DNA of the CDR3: TGTGCCAGCAGCTTAGTGGCGGGATCTTCTGGGGCCAACGTCCTGACTTTC. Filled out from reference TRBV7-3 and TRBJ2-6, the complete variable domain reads GAGVSQTPSNKVTEKGKYVELRCDPISGHTALYWYRQSLGQGPEFLIYFQGTGAADDSGLPNDRFFAVRPEGSVSTLKIQRTERGDSAVYLCASSLVAGSSGANVLTFGAGSRLTVL.